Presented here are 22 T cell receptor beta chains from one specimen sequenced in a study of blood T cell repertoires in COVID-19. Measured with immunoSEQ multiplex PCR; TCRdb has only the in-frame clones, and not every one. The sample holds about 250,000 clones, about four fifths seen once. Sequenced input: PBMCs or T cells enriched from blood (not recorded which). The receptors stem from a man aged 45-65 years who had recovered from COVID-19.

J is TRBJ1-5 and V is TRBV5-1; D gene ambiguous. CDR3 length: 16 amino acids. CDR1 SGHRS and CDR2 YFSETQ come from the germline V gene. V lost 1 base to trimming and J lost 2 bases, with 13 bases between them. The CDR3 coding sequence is TGCGCCAGCAGCTTGTTCGCGGGCGGGGGCAATCAGCCCCAGCATTTT. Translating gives CASSLFAGGGNQPQHF. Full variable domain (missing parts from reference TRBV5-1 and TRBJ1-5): KAGVTQTPRYLIKTRGQQVTLSCSPISGHRSVSWYQQTPGQGLQFLFEYFSETQRNKGNFPGRFSGRQFSNSRSEMNVSTLELGDSALYLCASSLFAGGGNQPQHFGDGTRLSIL.

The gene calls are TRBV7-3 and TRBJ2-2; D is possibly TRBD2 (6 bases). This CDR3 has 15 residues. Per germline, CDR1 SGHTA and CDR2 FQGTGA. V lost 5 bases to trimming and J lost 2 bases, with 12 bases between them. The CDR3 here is CASSPTGTNTGELFF. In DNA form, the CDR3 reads TGTGCCAGCAGCCCCACCGGGACTAACACCGGGGAGCTGTTTTTT.

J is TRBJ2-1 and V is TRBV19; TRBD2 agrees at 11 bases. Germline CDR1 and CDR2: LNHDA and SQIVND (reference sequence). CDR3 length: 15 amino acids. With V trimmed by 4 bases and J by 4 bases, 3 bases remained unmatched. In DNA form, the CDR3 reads TGTGCCAGTAGTACGACTAGCGGGGAATACAATGAGCAGTTCTTC. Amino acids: CASSTTSGEYNEQFF.

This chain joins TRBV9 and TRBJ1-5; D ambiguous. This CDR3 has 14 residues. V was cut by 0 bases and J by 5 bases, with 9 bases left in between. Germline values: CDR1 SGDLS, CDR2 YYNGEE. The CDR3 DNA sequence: TGTGCCAGCAGCGTAGGCGGGTACGATCAGCCCCAGCATTTT. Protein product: CASSVGGYDQPQHF.

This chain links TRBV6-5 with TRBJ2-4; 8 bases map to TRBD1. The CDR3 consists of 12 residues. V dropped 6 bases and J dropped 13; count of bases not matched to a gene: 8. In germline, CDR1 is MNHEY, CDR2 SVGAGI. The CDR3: CASSHLRDRQYF. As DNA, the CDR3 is TGTGCCAGCAGCCATCTCCGGGACAGGCAGTACTTC.

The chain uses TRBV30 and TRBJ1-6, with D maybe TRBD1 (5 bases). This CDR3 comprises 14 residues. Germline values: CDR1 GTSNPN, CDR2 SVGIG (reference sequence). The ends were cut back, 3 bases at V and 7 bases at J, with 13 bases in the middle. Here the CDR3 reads CAWRGGTQNSPLHF. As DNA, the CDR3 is TGTGCCTGGAGGGGGGGGACCCAGAATTCACCCCTCCACTTT. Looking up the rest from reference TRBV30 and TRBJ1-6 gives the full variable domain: SQTIHQWPATLVQPVGSPLSLECTVEGTSNPNLYWYRQAAGRGLQLLFYSVGIGQISSEVPQNLSASRPQDRQFILSSKKLLLSDSGFYLCAWRGGTQNSPLHFGNGTRLTVT.

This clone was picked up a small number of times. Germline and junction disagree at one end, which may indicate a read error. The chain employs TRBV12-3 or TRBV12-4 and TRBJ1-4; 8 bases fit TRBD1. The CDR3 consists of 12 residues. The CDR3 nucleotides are TGTGCCAGCAGTTTCAGTGGGACAGGACTTCTTTTT. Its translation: CASSFSGTGLLF.

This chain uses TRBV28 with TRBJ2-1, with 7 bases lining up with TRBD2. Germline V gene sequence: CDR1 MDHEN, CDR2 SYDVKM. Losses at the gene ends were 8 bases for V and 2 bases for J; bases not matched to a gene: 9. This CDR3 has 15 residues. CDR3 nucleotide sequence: TGTGCCAGCCGTCGGGGCGGGAGTCCCTACAATGAGCAGTTCTTC. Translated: CASRRGGSPYNEQFF.

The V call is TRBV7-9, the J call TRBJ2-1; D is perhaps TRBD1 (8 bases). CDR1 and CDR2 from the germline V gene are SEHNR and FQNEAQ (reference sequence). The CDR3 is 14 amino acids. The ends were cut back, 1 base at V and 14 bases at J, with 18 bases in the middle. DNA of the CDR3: TGTGCCAGCAGCTTAGAAAGGGAGGGGACAGGAAAGTTCTTC. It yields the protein CASSLEREGTGKFF.

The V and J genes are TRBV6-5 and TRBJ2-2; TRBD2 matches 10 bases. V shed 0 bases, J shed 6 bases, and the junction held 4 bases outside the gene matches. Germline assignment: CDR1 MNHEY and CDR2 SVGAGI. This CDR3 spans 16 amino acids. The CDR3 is CASSYSLAGVSGELFF. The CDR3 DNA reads TGTGCCAGCAGTTACTCTCTAGCGGGAGTATCCGGGGAGCTGTTTTTT.

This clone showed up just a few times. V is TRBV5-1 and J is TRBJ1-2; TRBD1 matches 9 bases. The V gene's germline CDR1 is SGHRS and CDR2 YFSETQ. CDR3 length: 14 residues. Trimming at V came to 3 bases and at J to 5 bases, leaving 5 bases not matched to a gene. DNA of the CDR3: TGCGCCAGCAGCTCACAGGGGGCACAATATGGCTACACCTTC. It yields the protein CASSSQGAQYGYTF. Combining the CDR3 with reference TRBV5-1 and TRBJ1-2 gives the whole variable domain KAGVTQTPRYLIKTRGQQVTLSCSPISGHRSVSWYQQTPGQGLQFLFEYFSETQRNKGNFPGRFSGRQFSNSRSEMNVSTLELGDSALYLCASSSQGAQYGYTFGSGTRLTVV.

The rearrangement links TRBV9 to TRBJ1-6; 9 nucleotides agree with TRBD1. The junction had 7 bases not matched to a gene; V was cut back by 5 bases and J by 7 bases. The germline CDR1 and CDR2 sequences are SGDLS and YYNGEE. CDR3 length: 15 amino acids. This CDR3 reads CASRAPGQGNSPLHF. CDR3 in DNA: TGTGCCAGCAGAGCGCCGGGACAGGGAAATTCACCCCTCCACTTT.

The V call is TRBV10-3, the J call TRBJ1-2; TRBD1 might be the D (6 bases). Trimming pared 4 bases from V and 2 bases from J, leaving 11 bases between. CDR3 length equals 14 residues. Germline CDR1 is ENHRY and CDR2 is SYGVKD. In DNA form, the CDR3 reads TGTGCCATCAGTGCACAGGGCGGGAACTATGGCTACACCTTC. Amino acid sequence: CAISAQGGNYGYTF.

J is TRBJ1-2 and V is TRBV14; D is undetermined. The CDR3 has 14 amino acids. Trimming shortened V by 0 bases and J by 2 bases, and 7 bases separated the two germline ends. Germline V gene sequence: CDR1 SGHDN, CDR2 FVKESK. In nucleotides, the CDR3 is TGTGCCAGCAGCCAAGATAACCAGAACTATGGCTACACCTTC. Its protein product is CASSQDNQNYGYTF.

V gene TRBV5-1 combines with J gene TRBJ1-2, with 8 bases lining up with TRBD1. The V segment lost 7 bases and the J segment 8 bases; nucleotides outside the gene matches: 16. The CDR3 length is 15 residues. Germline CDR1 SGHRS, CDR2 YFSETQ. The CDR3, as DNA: TGCGCCAGCGGATCAGGGGGCGCCCCCTTTGAAGGCTACACCTTC. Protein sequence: CASGSGGAPFEGYTF.

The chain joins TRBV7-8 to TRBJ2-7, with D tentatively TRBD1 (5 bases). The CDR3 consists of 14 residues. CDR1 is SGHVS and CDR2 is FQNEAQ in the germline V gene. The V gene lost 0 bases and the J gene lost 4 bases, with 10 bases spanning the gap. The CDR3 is CASSLAGQGYEQYF. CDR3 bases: TGTGCCAGCAGCTTAGCGGGCCAGGGTTACGAGCAGTACTTC.

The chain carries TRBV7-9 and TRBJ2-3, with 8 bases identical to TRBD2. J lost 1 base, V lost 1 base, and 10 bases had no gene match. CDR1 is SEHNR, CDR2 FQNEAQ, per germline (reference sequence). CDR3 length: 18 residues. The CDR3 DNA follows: TGTGCCAGCAGCTTAGTCTGGCGGGAGGCCGGGGGCACAGATACGCAGTATTTT. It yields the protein CASSLVWREAGGTDTQYF.

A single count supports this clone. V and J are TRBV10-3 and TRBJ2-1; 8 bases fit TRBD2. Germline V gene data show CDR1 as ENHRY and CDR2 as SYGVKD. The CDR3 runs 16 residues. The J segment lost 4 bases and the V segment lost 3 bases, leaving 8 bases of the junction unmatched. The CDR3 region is CAISERRGDLYNEQFF. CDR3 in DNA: TGTGCCATCAGTGAAAGGCGGGGGGACCTTTACAATGAGCAGTTCTTC.

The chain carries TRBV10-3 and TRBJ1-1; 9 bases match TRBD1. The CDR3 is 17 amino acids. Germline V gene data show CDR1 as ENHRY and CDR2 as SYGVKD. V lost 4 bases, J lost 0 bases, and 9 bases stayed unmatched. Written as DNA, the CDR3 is TGTGCCATCAGTGGGGGACAGGGAAACATTATGAACACTGAAGCTTTCTTT. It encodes CAISGGQGNIMNTEAFF.

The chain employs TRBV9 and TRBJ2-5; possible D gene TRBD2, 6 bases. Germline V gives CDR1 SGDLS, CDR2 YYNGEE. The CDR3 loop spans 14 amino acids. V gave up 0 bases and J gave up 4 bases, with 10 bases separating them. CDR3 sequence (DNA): TGTGCCAGCAGCGTAGCTTACGGGAGAGAGACCCAGTACTTC. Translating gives CASSVAYGRETQYF. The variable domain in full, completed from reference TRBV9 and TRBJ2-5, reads DSGVTQTPKHLITATGQRVTLRCSPRSGDLSVYWYQQSLDQGLQFLIQYYNGEERAKGNILERFSAQQFPDLHSELNLSSLELGDSALYFCASSVAYGRETQYFGPGTRLLVL.

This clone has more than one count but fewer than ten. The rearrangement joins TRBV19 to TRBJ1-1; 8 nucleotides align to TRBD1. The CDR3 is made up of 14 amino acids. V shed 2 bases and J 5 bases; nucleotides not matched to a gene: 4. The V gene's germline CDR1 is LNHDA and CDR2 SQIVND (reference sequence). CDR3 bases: TGTGCCAGTAGTATACGAGACAGGGGAACTGAAGCTTTCTTT. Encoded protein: CASSIRDRGTEAFF.

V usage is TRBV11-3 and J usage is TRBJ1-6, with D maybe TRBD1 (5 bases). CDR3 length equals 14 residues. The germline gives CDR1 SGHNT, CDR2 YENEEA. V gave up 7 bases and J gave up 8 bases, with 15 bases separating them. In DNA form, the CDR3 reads TGTGCCAGCACCGTTTCGGGGGGGGATTCACCCCTCCACTTT. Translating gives CASTVSGGDSPLHF.